The following is a T cell receptor (beta chain) sequence with its context. What it recognizes is unknown. These data belong to a study of regulatory T cells in long-lasting Graves disease. Sample time point: persistent/refractory GD, antithyroid drugs over 5 years with positive TRAb. PBMC RNA served as the TCR library source. Study findings and constraints: Small numbers of samples may have cut accuracy.

CDR3-region Arm-PCR and iRepertoire HTBI primers produced the TCR beta libraries. TCRdb reprocessed the multiplex PCR reads with MiXCR, giving one entry per CDR3 protein. The sample lists around 400,000 distinct CDR3 sequences, approximately 23% occurring once. The sequences come from peripheral blood mononuclear cells (PBMCs), collected when the disease was refractory, from a patient treated with antithyroid drugs. The receptor comes from a woman in her 40s with Graves disease.

CDR3 region: CSAQRTGGGNQPQHF. The CDR3 DNA reads TGCAGTGCCCAAAGGACAGGGGGCGGCAATCAGCCCCAGCATTTT. The V gene is TRBV20-1, the J gene TRBJ1-5; 11 bases are shared with TRBD1. Germline lookup yields CDR1 DFQATT and CDR2 SNEGSKA (reference sequence). This CDR3 has 15 residues. After removal of 6 bases from V and 2 bases from J, the junction contained 6 bases not matched to a gene.